This T cell receptor beta chain comes out of a study of cytomegalovirus exposure and HLA in healthy donors. The study, taken as a whole, reports: Indistinguishability led to the exclusion of some V segments, TRBV6-2 and TRBV6-3 included. Immune exposure information comprised only CMV serostatus. An analysis done earlier found most TCR beta V segments productive about 90% or about 30% of the time. Across donors, presence/absence analyses took sequencing depth to be roughly uniform.

This CDR3 is 15 amino acids long. Per germline, CDR1 MNHEY and CDR2 SMNVEV (reference sequence). The J segment lost 5 bases and the V segment lost 5 bases, leaving 6 bases of the junction unmatched. The study ran its PCR with 60 Vbeta and 13 Jbeta primers. Produced via immunoSEQ multiplex PCR; TCRdb's table is partial and in-frame only. The sample carries fewer than 350,000 clones, around 90% recorded once. About this clone itself: The antigen remains unidentified. Other DNA sequences within the sample encode an identical CDR3.

The rearrangement joins TRBV27 to TRBJ1-6; 7 nucleotides line up with TRBD1. Sequenced material: PBMCs. The origin of this receptor is a woman younger than 30 in good health and CMV-seronegative. CDR3 in amino acids: CASSPLTGNNSPLHF. As DNA, the CDR3 is TGTGCCAGCAGTCCCTTGACAGGGAATAATTCACCCCTCCACTTT.